A single sample gave rise to the 32 T cell receptor beta chains below, sequenced in a study of cytomegalovirus exposure and HLA in healthy donors. Researchers ran the PCR with 60 Vbeta and 13 Jbeta primers. This table comes from immunoSEQ multiplex PCR, and its TCRdb copy is limited to in-frame clones, with some not included. This repertoire includes 170,000 or so clones. Sequenced sample: PBMCs. The receptor source for this set is a man aged 25 to 40 in good health and CMV-seronegative.

The V gene is TRBV9, the J gene TRBJ1-2, with D maybe TRBD1 (6 bases). V was clipped by 4 bases and J by 3 bases, with 19 bases between them. Germline assignment: CDR1 SGDLS and CDR2 YYNGEE. The CDR3 consists of 16 residues. This CDR3 reads CASSYLGSDRYYGYTF. DNA for the CDR3: TGTGCCAGCAGCTACCTTGGCTCGGACAGATACTATGGCTACACCTTC.

The CDR3 loop reads CASSVSPGELFF. CDR3 nucleotides: TGTGCCAGCAGCGTATCTCCCGGGGAGCTGTTTTTT. The V call is TRBV9, the J call TRBJ2-2; D unclear. The V gene's germline CDR1 is SGDLS and CDR2 YYNGEE. CDR3 length: 12 residues. The V and J ends lost 1 base and 6 bases respectively, with 4 bases between them.

The rearrangement uses TRBV7-3 and TRBJ1-1; 7 nucleotides line up with TRBD1. Germline lookup yields CDR1 SGHTA and CDR2 FQGTGA. The trim removed 4 bases at V and 3 bases at J, leaving 2 bases unmatched. This CDR3 region has 13 residues. The CDR3 loop reads CASSWGQYTEAFF. The CDR3 bases are TGTGCCAGCAGCTGGGGACAGTACACTGAAGCTTTCTTT.

This sequence joins TRBV10-2 and TRBJ2-1; 11 bases fit TRBD2. Trimming removed 8 bases from V and 10 bases from J; junction bases left unmatched: 13. The CDR3 is 15 amino acids. The germline gives CDR1 WSHSY, CDR2 SAAADI. CDR3 nucleotide sequence: TGCGCCAGCGGGGGTAGCGGGAGGGCCATAGGAGAGCAGTTCTTC. It yields the protein CASGGSGRAIGEQFF.

The chain couples TRBV2 to TRBJ2-1, with no clear D. Looked up from germline, CDR1 is SNHLY and CDR2 is FYNNEI. With 2 bases removed from V and 8 bases from J, the gap between germline ends came to 4 bases. This CDR3 comprises 11 residues. For the CDR3, the DNA is TGTGCCAGCAGTGAATACTATGAGCAGTTCTTC. Translating it yields CASSEYYEQFF.

The J gene is TRBJ2-1, the V gene TRBV18; TRBD2 aligns across 8 bases. Per the germline V gene, CDR1 is KGHSH and CDR2 is LQKENI. The CDR3 loop spans 16 amino acids. The V gene end was trimmed by 6 bases and the J gene end by 1 base; junction bases not matched to a gene: 8. DNA of the CDR3: TGTGCCAGCTCCCGAGCGGGGGACCCTTCCTACAATGAGCAGTTCTTC. Its protein is CASSRAGDPSYNEQFF.

CDR3 sequence (DNA): TGTGCCAGCTCCCCTAGGCCCCGTTCCGCGGAGGGCTACACCTTC. It yields the protein CASSPRPRSAEGYTF. This chain connects TRBV6-5 to TRBJ1-2; D is undetermined. Trimming cost V 8 bases and J 8 bases, with 24 bases left between them. CDR3 size: 15 residues. The germline CDR1 and CDR2 sequences are MNHEY and SVGAGI.

This chain connects TRBV7-9 to TRBJ1-2; TRBD1 might be the D (6 bases). Trimming stripped 1 base from V and 8 bases from J, with 11 bases between. CDR3 length equals 13 residues. Germline V gene data show CDR1 as SEHNR and CDR2 as FQNEAQ (reference sequence). The CDR3 sequence: CASSLDRVGGYTF. The CDR3 nucleotides read TGTGCCAGCAGCTTAGACAGGGTCGGCGGCTACACCTTC.

The chain links TRBV5-4 to TRBJ1-3, with 12 bases matching TRBD1. Germline V gives CDR1 SGHNT, CDR2 YYREEE (reference sequence). There are 19 residues in the CDR3. After removal of 0 bases from V and 2 bases from J, the junction contained 9 bases not matched to a gene. Here the CDR3 DNA reads TGTGCCAGCAGCTTGGGGGGGACAGGGGGCAGCATCGCTGGAAACACCATATATTTT. Translation gives CASSLGGTGGSIAGNTIYF. The full variable domain, completed using reference TRBV5-4 and TRBJ1-3, is ETGVTQSPTHLIKTRGQQVTLRCSSQSGHNTVSWYQQALGQGPQFIFQYYREEENGRGNFPPRFSGLQFPNYSSELNVNALELDDSALYLCASSLGGTGGSIAGNTIYFGEGSWLTVV.

The chain joins TRBV7-8 to TRBJ2-5; D is perhaps TRBD1 (6 bases). The J call may be wrong; the DNA end is better matched by TRBJ2-7. The germline gives CDR1 SGHVS, CDR2 FQNEAQ. This CDR3 is 17 amino acids long. The CDR3: CASSSRDKGQGRYEQYF. The CDR3 nucleotides read TGTGCCAGCAGCTCCCGGGACAAGGGCCAAGGAAGGTACGAGCAGTACTTC.

The chain has TRBV19 and TRBJ2-7; weak D call: TRBD2 (5 bases). Per the germline V gene, CDR1 is LNHDA and CDR2 is SQIVND (reference sequence). Trimming took off 5 bases at V and 5 bases at J, with 10 bases between the two ends. The CDR3 is made up of 12 amino acids. CDR3 bases: TGTGCCAGTAGTCTACTAGGCGACGAGCAGTACTTC. Translated: CASSLLGDEQYF.

The chain is built from TRBV7-9 and TRBJ2-7; TRBD1 agrees at 7 bases. The CDR3 spans 14 residues. V dropped 5 bases and J dropped 3; count of bases not matched to a gene: 7. Germline V gene lookup returns CDR1 SEHNR and CDR2 FQNEAQ (reference sequence). CDR3 sequence (DNA): TGTGCCAGCAGCGGGGGACAGTACATCTACGAGCAGTACTTC. It encodes CASSGGQYIYEQYF.

For the CDR3, the DNA is TGTGCCAGTAGCATGGGCCTAGGACATGACCTGGGCGAGCAGTACTTC. This gives the protein CASSMGLGHDLGEQYF. The chain joins TRBV19 to TRBJ2-7, with D possibly matching TRBD1 (5 bases). Trimming stripped 6 bases from V and 6 bases from J, with 24 bases between. Germline CDR1 and CDR2: LNHDA and SQIVND (reference sequence). CDR3 size: 16 residues. Together with reference TRBV19 and TRBJ2-7, the CDR3 gives the full variable domain: DGGITQSPKYLFRKEGQNVTLSCEQNLNHDAMYWYRQDPGQGLRLIYYSQIVNDFQKGDIAEGYSVSREKKESFPLTVTSAQKNPTAFYLCASSMGLGHDLGEQYFGPGTRLTVT.

V gene TRBV18 combines with J gene TRBJ2-7; possible D gene TRBD2, 6 bases. CDR3 length: 17 amino acids. V gave up 3 bases and J gave up 0 bases, with 18 bases separating them. CDR1 is KGHSH, CDR2 LQKENI, per germline. CDR3 in amino acids: CASSPFDTGTSSYEQYF. As DNA, the CDR3 is TGTGCCAGCTCACCGTTTGATACCGGGACTTCCTCCTACGAGCAGTACTTC.

The chain has TRBV7-8 and TRBJ2-2; D is perhaps TRBD2 (6 bases). V was clipped by 4 bases and J by 4 bases, with 7 bases between them. The germline gives CDR1 SGHVS, CDR2 FQNEAQ. The CDR3 has 13 amino acids. CDR3 nucleotide sequence: TGTGCCAGCAGCTGGGGGGTCACCGGGGAGCTGTTTTTT. This sequence encodes CASSWGVTGELFF.

CDR3 nucleotides: TGTGCCAGCAGCCCAACGGGACAGGCCCCTCTCCTCCTGTTTTTT. As protein: CASSPTGQAPLLLFF. This chain connects TRBV6-5 to TRBJ1-4; TRBD1 matches 8 bases. The CDR3 runs to 15 residues. Germline assignment: CDR1 MNHEY and CDR2 SVGAGI. Trimming cost V 6 bases and J 14 bases; bases outside gene matches: 17.

CDR3 loop: CASSEYGANTIYF. In DNA, the CDR3 is TGTGCCAGCAGTGAATATGGGGCCAACACCATATATTTT. The V gene is TRBV2, the J gene TRBJ1-3, with D tentatively TRBD1 (5 bases). Germline values: CDR1 SNHLY, CDR2 FYNNEI. The CDR3 totals 13 residues. Trimming removed 2 bases from V and 7 bases from J, with 9 bases in between.

The rearrangement uses TRBV19 and TRBJ1-1; possible D gene TRBD1, 5 bases. The CDR3 has 14 residues. V lost 2 bases to trimming and J lost 0 bases, with 7 bases between them. Germline assignment: CDR1 LNHDA and CDR2 SQIVND (reference sequence). CDR3 in amino acids: CASSIRQMNTEAFF. The CDR3 coding sequence is TGTGCCAGTAGTATAAGACAGATGAACACTGAAGCTTTCTTT.

The chain recombines TRBV5-1 with TRBJ1-4; possibly TRBD1 for D (6 bases). This CDR3 region has 14 residues. The V and J ends lost 0 bases and 5 bases respectively, with 8 bases between them. Looked up from germline, CDR1 is SGHRS and CDR2 is YFSETQ. CDR3 sequence: CASSLAGTNEKLFF. In DNA, the CDR3 is TGCGCCAGCAGCTTGGCGGGGACAAATGAAAAACTGTTTTTT.

The rearrangement uses TRBV5-4 and TRBJ1-1, with 7 bases fitting TRBD1. The CDR3 has 18 residues. Germline loops: CDR1 SGHNT, CDR2 YYREEE (reference sequence). V shed 0 bases and J 5 bases; nucleotides not matched to a gene: 16. CDR3 region: CASSLGRHRRGRGTEAFF. The CDR3 DNA sequence: TGTGCCAGCAGCTTGGGAAGGCACCGAAGGGGGCGCGGAACTGAAGCTTTCTTT.

This chain joins TRBV6-1 and TRBJ1-1; 9 bases are shared with TRBD1. V shed 4 bases, J shed 5 bases, and the junction held 8 bases outside the gene matches. This CDR3 region has 15 residues. The germline V gene encodes CDR1 MNHNS and CDR2 SASEGT. The CDR3 loop is CASSGMDRGWTEAFF. The CDR3 nucleotides are TGTGCCAGCAGTGGGATGGACAGGGGATGGACTGAAGCTTTCTTT.

The rearrangement uses TRBV6-5 and TRBJ1-5, with 8 bases matching TRBD1. CDR1 is MNHEY and CDR2 is SVGAGI in the germline V gene. J gave up 7 bases and V 6 bases, and 8 bases lay outside the gene matches. This CDR3 has 14 amino acids. For the CDR3, the DNA is TGTGCCAGCAGCCTAACAGGGGGTTACCAGCCCCAGCATTTT. It encodes CASSLTGGYQPQHF.

The V gene is TRBV19, the J gene TRBJ2-3; a weak D match, TRBD2 (6 bases). V lost 3 bases, J lost 0 bases, and 16 bases lay in between. The CDR3 length is 17 residues. In germline, CDR1 is LNHDA, CDR2 SQIVND (reference sequence). CDR3 bases: TGTGCCAGTAGTATGGAAGCTAGCGTCCCTAGCACAGATACGCAGTATTTT. The encoded protein is CASSMEASVPSTDTQYF.

CDR3 sequence (DNA): TGTGCCAGCAGCTTAGGGACAGGTCAGTTCTTC. As protein: CASSLGTGQFF. This chain uses TRBV13 with TRBJ2-1, with D possibly TRBD1 on 6 matching bases. Germline CDR1 reads PRHDT; CDR2 reads FYEKMQ (reference sequence). CDR3 length: 11 residues. The ends were cut back, 0 bases at V and 13 bases at J, with 7 bases in the middle.

The genes are TRBV7-9 and TRBJ1-5, with a tentative D call TRBD1 (5 bases). V was cut by 2 bases and J by 5 bases, with 7 bases left in between. Per germline, CDR1 SEHNR and CDR2 FQNEAQ (reference sequence). The CDR3 extends over 13 amino acids. This CDR3 reads CASSLSRDQPQHF. CDR3 in DNA: TGTGCCAGCAGCTTAAGCAGGGATCAGCCCCAGCATTTT.

The chain uses TRBV5-1 and TRBJ2-1, with 8 bases fitting TRBD1. The junction had 4 bases not matched to a gene; V was cut back by 0 bases and J by 8 bases. The length of the CDR3 is 14 residues. Per germline, CDR1 SGHRS and CDR2 YFSETQ. This CDR3 reads CASSLGQGRHEQFF. CDR3 in DNA: TGCGCCAGCAGCTTGGGACAGGGGAGGCATGAGCAGTTCTTC.

J is TRBJ2-1 and V is TRBV19; D remains unclear. From germline, CDR1 is LNHDA and CDR2 SQIVND (reference sequence). The CDR3 sequence is 12 residues long. Trimming removed 5 bases from V and 4 bases from J, with 6 bases in between. The CDR3 loop is CASSAKYNEQFF. The CDR3 nucleotides read TGTGCCAGTAGTGCGAAATACAATGAGCAGTTCTTC.

V usage is TRBV7-3 and J usage is TRBJ2-2; TRBD1 is a possible D gene (5 bases). The CDR3 runs 13 residues. The germline CDR1 and CDR2 sequences are SGHTA and FQGTGA. V was trimmed by 5 bases and J by 3 bases, leaving 7 bases between them. DNA of the CDR3: TGTGCCAGCAGCCTCAGGGACACCGGGGAGCTGTTTTTT. Encoded protein: CASSLRDTGELFF.

The chain is built from TRBV4-2 and TRBJ2-7, with 9 nucleotides matching TRBD2. The length of the CDR3 is 15 residues. The ends lost 0 bases at V and 12 bases at J; junction bases unmatched: 12. The germline CDR1 and CDR2 sequences are LGHNA and YNFKEQ. CDR3 DNA sequence: TGTGCCAGCAGCCAAGATACCCCCGGCGGGGGGGCAGTGTACTTC. Its translation: CASSQDTPGGGAVYF.

The chain recombines TRBV20-1 with TRBJ1-1; D gene uncertain. Germline-derived CDR1 and CDR2 are DFQATT and SNEGSKA (reference sequence). CDR3 length: 11 amino acids. Trimming removed 3 bases at V and 8 bases at J, with 10 bases between. CDR3 nucleotide sequence: TGCAGTGCTAGCCCGTCGTTCGAAGCTTTCTTT. Amino acid sequence: CSASPSFEAFF.

The chain links TRBV11-3 to TRBJ2-1; tentatively, D is TRBD1 (5 bases). The CDR3 contains 14 residues. V was cut by 8 bases and J by 3 bases, with 14 bases left in between. Per the germline V gene, CDR1 is SGHNT and CDR2 is YENEEA. The CDR3 reads CASGKGAGYNEQFF. The DNA of the CDR3 is TGTGCCAGCGGAAAAGGGGCAGGCTACAATGAGCAGTTCTTC. Using reference TRBV11-3 and TRBJ2-1 for the parts outside the CDR3, the full variable domain is EAGVVQSPRYKIIEKKQPVAFWCNPISGHNTLYWYLQNLGQGPELLIRYENEEAVDDSQLPKDRFSAERLKGVDSTLKIQPAELGDSAVYLCASGKGAGYNEQFFGPGTRLTVL.

The V call is TRBV5-1, the J call TRBJ1-5, with D possibly matching TRBD1 (5 bases). V lost 0 bases, J lost 0 bases, and 7 bases lay in between. The germline V gene encodes CDR1 SGHRS and CDR2 YFSETQ. The CDR3 extends over 15 amino acids. The CDR3 region is CASSLDGASNQPQHF. The CDR3 DNA follows: TGCGCCAGCAGCTTGGATGGGGCTAGCAATCAGCCCCAGCATTTT. Full variable domain (remainder filled in from reference TRBV5-1 and TRBJ1-5): KAGVTQTPRYLIKTRGQQVTLSCSPISGHRSVSWYQQTPGQGLQFLFEYFSETQRNKGNFPGRFSGRQFSNSRSEMNVSTLELGDSALYLCASSLDGASNQPQHFGDGTRLSIL.